The subject of this entry is one TCR beta chain. Its antigen is not identified. Sequencing targeted expressed TCRB transcripts, as all isolated RNA had been reverse transcribed. The method was immunoSEQ multiplex PCR; TCRdb's version includes in-frame clones alone and lacks a portion of them. The data show more than 300,000 clones, roughly a tenth seen once. Averaging roughly 120 mL, one heparinised blood draw was given by each donor. This record comes from a study of beta chain features in type 1 diabetes. At the level of the study: Healthy donors and patients showed comparable age, gender and cell yields.

The V gene end was trimmed by 5 bases and the J gene end by 4 bases; junction bases not matched to a gene: 8. The CDR3 is made up of 15 amino acids. Germline V CDR1 and CDR2: MDHEN, SYDVKM. Study observations and caveats: For Type 1 diabetes patients, all four CD4+ subsets carried TCRB CDR3s that were moderately but significantly shorter. Any HLA effect on TCRB rearrangement was left unresolved by small sub-analyses. With patients and controls alike, PCR might favor shorter templates to an equal degree.

This chain connects TRBV28 to TRBJ2-3, with TRBD2 matching over 8 bases. This TCR was recovered from a man in his thirties or forties with type 1 diabetes. Sequencing was performed on central memory CD4+ T cells from blood. CDR3 sequence: CASSTPAGASDTQYF. In nucleotides, the CDR3 is TGTGCCAGCAGTACCCCAGCGGGGGCCTCAGATACGCAGTATTTT.